These 2 T cell receptor beta chains share one sample of origin, sequenced in a study of T cell responses to AZD1222 COVID-19 vaccine (dated by TCRdb to the early 2020s). Preparation of the library involved the immunoSEQ multiplex PCR assay. Not all clones reach the TCRdb copy of this immuneACCESS table, which keeps in-frame sequences only. Checked studies attribute under half of the gap to unresolved V genes and leave the rest unexplained. The sample table holds approximately 200,000 clones, of which 80% to 95% were seen once. The leading ten clones occupy more than 0.8% of the sample. The meaning of the sample's time point label: about 28 days (+/-7) after the second vaccine dose. The sequencing here drew on peripheral blood, taken 28 days after the second AZD1222 dose. The receptors here all came from an adult who received the AZD1222 COVID-19 vaccine.

V gene TRBV12-3 or TRBV12-4 combines with J gene TRBJ2-1; D is uncertain. V was cut by 8 bases and J by 13 bases, with 15 bases left in between. The CDR3 sequence is 11 residues long. CDR3 protein: CASGLPRPQFF. In DNA form, the CDR3 reads TGTGCCAGCGGCCTCCCCAGACCACAGTTCTTC.

The chain couples TRBV7-8 to TRBJ1-6; D not resolved. Between the trimmed V and J ends, which lost 5 bases and 14 bases, there was a span of 10 bases. The CDR3 has 11 residues. The V gene's germline CDR1 is SGHVS and CDR2 FQNEAQ. CDR3 nucleotides: TGTGCCAGCAGCCCTGGTGGAGCCCTCCACTTT. Translated: CASSPGGALHF.